This record covers a single TCR beta chain. Its specificity is unknown. Germline loops: CDR1 SGHAT, CDR2 FQNNGV. V was pared by 8 bases and J by 3 bases, with 20 bases of the junction left unmatched. The CDR3 sequence is 19 residues long. The source of the sample is a study of T cells in Graves' hyperthyroidism and ophthalmopathy. General study points: Ophthalmopathy, as predicted by the model, came a median around 6.7 months after the prediction.

The source material, RNA transcripts, was used to amplify TCR beta CDR3 regions. Primed by the HTBI set, a first-round RT-PCR was run on the TCR CDR3. TCRdb processed the multiplex PCR reads anew with MiXCR; each CDR3 protein has one entry. The profile covers 560,000 or so distinct CDR3 sequences, with approximately 20% appearing a single time and around 50% taken by the ten largest. Each diagnosis drew on symptoms, thyroxine, TRAb, thyroid ultrasound and orbital computed tomography findings. This chain uses TRBV11-2 with TRBJ2-7; 12 positions match TRBD2. This TCR came from a man aged 40-50 years with Graves' ophthalmopathy. The sample taken for sequencing was blood. CDR3 sequence: CASGYPPTGTSGRNYEQYF. The CDR3 nucleotides read TGTGCCAGCGGATACCCCCCTACCGGGACTAGCGGGCGAAACTACGAGCAGTACTTC.